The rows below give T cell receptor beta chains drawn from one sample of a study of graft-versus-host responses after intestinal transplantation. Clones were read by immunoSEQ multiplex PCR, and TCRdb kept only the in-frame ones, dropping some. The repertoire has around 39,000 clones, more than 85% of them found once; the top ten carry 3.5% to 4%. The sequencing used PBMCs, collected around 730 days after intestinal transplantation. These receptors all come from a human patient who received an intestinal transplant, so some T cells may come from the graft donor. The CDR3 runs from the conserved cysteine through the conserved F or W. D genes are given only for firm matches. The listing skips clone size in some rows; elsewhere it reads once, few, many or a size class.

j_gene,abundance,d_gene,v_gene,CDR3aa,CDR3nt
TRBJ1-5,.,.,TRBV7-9,CASSSGLSNQPQHF,TGTGCCAGCAGCTCCGGACTTAGCAATCAGCCCCAGCATTTT
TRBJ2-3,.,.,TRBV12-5,CASGLVRHLRSTDTQYF,TGTGCTAGTGGTTTGGTAAGGCACTTAAGGAGCACAGATACGCAGTATTTT
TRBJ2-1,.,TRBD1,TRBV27,CASRQGVLYNEQFF,TGTGCCAGCAGACAGGGGGTCCTCTACAATGAGCAGTTCTTC
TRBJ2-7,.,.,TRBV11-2,CASSLDPGSGYEQYF,TGTGCCAGCAGCTTAGATCCCGGGAGCGGGTACGAGCAGTACTTC
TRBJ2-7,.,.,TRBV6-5,CASSRPTSYEQYF,TGTGCCAGCAGCCGGCCCACCTCCTACGAGCAGTACTTC
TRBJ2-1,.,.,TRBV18,CASSPGSTGTEQFF,TGTGCCAGCTCACCGGGGAGCACCGGGACTGAGCAGTTCTTC
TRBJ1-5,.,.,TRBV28,CASSSYQPQHF,TGTGCCAGCAGTTCCTATCAGCCCCAGCATTTT
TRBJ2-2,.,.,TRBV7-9,CASSLKGREIGTGELFF,TGTGCCAGCAGCTTAAAGGGCCGGGAAATTGGGACCGGGGAGCTGTTTTTT
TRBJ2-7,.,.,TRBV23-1,CASSQPYSSYEQYF,TGCGCCAGCAGTCAACCGTATAGCTCCTACGAGCAGTACTTC
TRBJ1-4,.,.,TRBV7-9,CASSSGGYNEKLFF,TGTGCCAGCAGCTCTGGAGGTTATAATGAAAAACTGTTTTTT
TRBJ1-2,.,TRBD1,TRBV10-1,CASSESGTGKWYGYTF,TGCGCCAGCAGTGAGTCAGGGACAGGGAAGTGGTATGGCTACACCTTC
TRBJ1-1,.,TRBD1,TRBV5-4,CASRTGTGDTEAFF,TGTGCCAGCAGGACCGGGACAGGGGACACTGAAGCTTTCTTT
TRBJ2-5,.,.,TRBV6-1,CASRRTAETQYF,TGTGCCAGCAGGCGGACGGCAGAGACCCAGTACTTC
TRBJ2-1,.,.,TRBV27,CASSFVGLDNEQFF,TGTGCCAGCAGTTTCGTAGGGCTAGACAATGAGCAGTTCTTC
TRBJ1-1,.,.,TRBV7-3,CASSDNQAFF,TGTGCCAGCAGCGACAACCAAGCTTTCTTT
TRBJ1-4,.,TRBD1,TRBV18,CASSPVQGVATNEKLFF,TGTGCCAGCTCACCTGTTCAGGGGGTTGCAACTAATGAAAAACTGTTTTTT
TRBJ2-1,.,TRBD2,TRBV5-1,CASSFSLAGINYNEQFF,TGCGCCAGCAGCTTTTCCCTAGCGGGGATTAACTACAATGAGCAGTTCTTC
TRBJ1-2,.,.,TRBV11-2,CASSLVGGNNYGYTF,TGTGCCAGCAGCTTAGTGGGGGGGAATAACTATGGCTACACCTTC
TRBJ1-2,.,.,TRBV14,CASSMTASLRGYTF,TGTGCCAGCAGCATGACAGCCAGTTTACGGGGCTACACCTTC
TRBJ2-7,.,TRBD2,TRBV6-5,CASSYSGEGGEQYF,TGTGCCAGCAGTTACTCGGGGGAGGGAGGCGAGCAGTACTTC
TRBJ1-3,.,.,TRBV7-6,CASSPNPGNTIYF,TGTGCCAGCAGCCCCAACCCTGGAAACACCATATATTTT
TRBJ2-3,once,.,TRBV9,CASSGALGTTDTQYF,TGTGCCAGCAGCGGGGCACTAGGGACCACAGATACGCAGTATTTT
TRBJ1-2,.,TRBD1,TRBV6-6,CASTLGTGGDGYTF,TGTGCCAGCACCCTAGGGACAGGGGGTGATGGCTACACCTTC
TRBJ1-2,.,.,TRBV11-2,CASSLDAFFSYGYTF,TGTGCCAGCAGCTTAGATGCATTCTTTTCCTATGGCTACACCTTC
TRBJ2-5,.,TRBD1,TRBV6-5,CASSFYRGETQYF,TGTGCCAGCAGCTTTTACAGGGGTGAGACCCAGTACTTC
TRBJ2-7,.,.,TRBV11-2,CASSLGLRYEQYF,TGTGCCAGCAGCTTAGGATTGCGGTACGAGCAGTACTTC
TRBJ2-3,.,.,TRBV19,CASRTSADTQYF,TGTGCCAGTAGGACGTCTGCAGATACGCAGTATTTT
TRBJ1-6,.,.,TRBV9,CASSLEAGEPNSPLHF,TGTGCCAGCAGCCTAGAGGCAGGGGAACCAAATTCACCCCTCCACTTT
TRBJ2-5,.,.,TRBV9,CASSPSGRLIDTQYF,TGTGCCAGCAGCCCCTCCGGACGGCTAATAGACACCCAGTACTTC
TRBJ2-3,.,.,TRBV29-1,CSVEAAYTDTQYF,TGCAGCGTTGAAGCGGCGTACACAGATACGCAGTATTTT
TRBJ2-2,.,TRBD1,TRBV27,CATTPRQQGVTGELFF,TGTGCCACCACCCCCCGCCAACAGGGGGTCACCGGGGAGCTGTTTTTT
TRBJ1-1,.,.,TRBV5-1,CASSLNEVRVNTEAFF,TGCGCCAGCAGCTTGAATGAAGTCAGGGTGAACACTGAAGCTTTCTTT
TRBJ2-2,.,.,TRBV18,CASSLMRGANTGELFF,TGTGCCAGCTCACTGATGAGGGGGGCGAACACCGGGGAGCTGTTTTTT
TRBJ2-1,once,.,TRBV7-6,CASSPTGAQQFF,TGTGCCAGCAGCCCTACCGGGGCCCAGCAGTTCTTC
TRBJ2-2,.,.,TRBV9,CASSVVGNLGTGELFF,TGTGCCAGCAGCGTAGTGGGGAATCTAGGCACCGGGGAGCTGTTTTTT
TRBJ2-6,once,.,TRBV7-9,CASSPDFSGANVLTF,TGTGCCAGCAGCCCGGATTTCTCTGGGGCCAACGTCCTGACTTTC
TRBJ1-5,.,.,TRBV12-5,CASGLGRAQHF,TGTGCTAGTGGTTTGGGTCGCGCCCAGCATTTT
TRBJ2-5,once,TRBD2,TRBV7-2,CASSFLAGVGQTQYF,TGTGCCAGCTCGTTCTTAGCGGGAGTGGGCCAGACCCAGTACTTC
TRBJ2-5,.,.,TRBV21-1,CASSKDSSGQETQYF,TGTGCCAGCAGCAAAGATTCTAGCGGGCAAGAGACCCAGTACTTC
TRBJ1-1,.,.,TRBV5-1,CASSLDWGTEAFF,TGCGCCAGCAGCTTGGACTGGGGAACTGAAGCTTTCTTT